This TCR beta chain was documented in a study of cytomegalovirus exposure and HLA in healthy donors. Points from the study as a whole: Common viral pathogens were later found to be apparently linked to several of the most significant clusters. A prior analysis recorded that most TCR beta V segments were productive about 90% or about 30% of the time. The likely origin of a cluster of highly shared sequence variants was a sequencing artifact. Certain indistinguishable V segments, among them TRBV6-2 and TRBV6-3, were excluded.

For this clone: The antigen is not known.

60 Vbeta and 13 Jbeta primers were used in PCR. The method was immunoSEQ multiplex PCR; TCRdb's version includes in-frame clones alone and lacks a portion of them. The table shows about 120,000 clones, with 60% to 80% occurring only once. The germline gives CDR1 SGHAT, CDR2 FQNNGV. This CDR3 has 15 amino acids. Deletions cut 4 bases from V and 6 bases from J, with 15 bases between. The clonotype was recovered from a man aged 50 to 59 in good health and CMV-seropositive. The chain is built from TRBV11-2 and TRBJ2-2; tentative D call: TRBD2 (6 bases). The sample consisted of PBMCs. The CDR3 DNA is TGTGCCAGCAGCTCCCAAGGCGAGCGGGCCGGGGAGCTGTTTTTT. Translation gives CASSSQGERAGELFF.